The 15 T cell receptor beta chains below come from one sample, sequenced in a study of immune characterization of retroperitoneal liposarcoma. TCRdb analysed the PCR reads with MiXCR anew, one entry per CDR3 protein. The table has 8,000 to 11,000 distinct CDR3 sequences, 28% seen once. Input material: tumor tissue. Receptors originate from a female donor with retroperitoneal liposarcoma.

There are many counts of this clonotype. V is TRBV7-6 and J is TRBJ2-1; 9 bases agree with TRBD2. The J segment lost 13 bases and the V segment lost 2 bases, leaving 18 bases of the junction unmatched. CDR1 is SGHVS, CDR2 FNYEAQ, per germline. The CDR3 is 17 residues long. CDR3 region: CASSLFRLAGTQETQFF. Written as DNA, the CDR3 is TGTGCCAGCAGCTTATTTAGGCTAGCGGGAACCCAAGAGACCCAGTTCTTC.

The chain joins TRBV5-1 to TRBJ1-1, with TRBD1 matching 9 bases. CDR1 SGHRS and CDR2 YFSETQ come from the germline V gene. The CDR3 has 15 residues. Trimming removed 4 bases from V and 4 bases from J; junction bases left unmatched: 8. CDR3 DNA: TGCGCCAGCAGCCTAAGGGACAGGGCGGCCACTGAAGCTTTCTTT. Its translation is CASSLRDRAATEAFF.

The chain employs TRBV7-2 and TRBJ2-1; 8 bases line up with TRBD2. The CDR3 is 16 amino acids. The J segment lost 0 bases and the V segment lost 1 base, leaving 2 bases of the junction unmatched. Germline V gives CDR1 SGHTA, CDR2 FQGNSA. The CDR3, as DNA: TGTGCCAGCAGCTTAGTCGGGACTAGCTCCTACAATGAGCAGTTCTTC. Translation: CASSLVGTSSYNEQFF. Full variable domain (rest looked up from reference TRBV7-2 and TRBJ2-1): GAGVSQSPSNKVTEKGKDVELRCDPISGHTALYWYRQSLGQGLEFLIYFQGNSAPDKSGLPSDRFSAERTGGSVSTLTIQRTQQEDSAVYLCASSLVGTSSYNEQFFGPGTRLTVL.

This clonotype was seen ten or more times. V and J are TRBV7-8 and TRBJ2-1, with TRBD2 as a possible D gene (5 bases). The better agreement between TRBJ2-7 and the DNA end casts doubt on the J call. The germline V gene has CDR1 SGHVS and CDR2 FQNEAQ. This CDR3 is built from 17 residues. The CDR3 sequence: CASSFPRKGATYNEQYF. DNA of the CDR3: TGTGCCAGCAGCTTCCCTCGAAAGGGAGCCACCTACAATGAGCAGTACTTC.

V is TRBV12-3 or TRBV12-4 and J is TRBJ2-6; TRBD2 is a possible D gene (5 bases). TRBJ2-7 matches the DNA end more closely, so the J call is doubtful. The CDR3 length is 12 residues. The CDR3 DNA reads TGTGCCAGCAGCCTGACTATGAACGAGCAGTACTTC. It codes for CASSLTMNEQYF.

The chain recombines TRBV12-3 or TRBV12-4 with TRBJ2-5; weak D call: TRBD1 (5 bases). The V and J ends lost 5 bases and 2 bases respectively, with 12 bases between them. The CDR3 is made up of 14 amino acids. The CDR3 here is CASSLNQGQETQYF. The CDR3 DNA is TGTGCCAGCAGTCTAAACCAGGGTCAAGAGACCCAGTACTTC.

This clonotype occurred once. The V and J genes are TRBV4-1 and TRBJ1-1; TRBD1 is a possible D gene (5 bases). The V end lost 4 bases, the J end lost 10 bases, and 19 bases lay between the germline ends. The CDR3 length is 14 residues. Per germline, CDR1 MGHRA and CDR2 YSYEKL. CDR3 nucleotides: TGCGCCAGCAGCCTACAAGGGGAAGGCATCGGAGCTTTCTTT. It is translated as CASSLQGEGIGAFF.

This clonotype was detected a few times. Mismatch with germline at one junction end may stem from a read error. J is TRBJ2-7 and V is TRBV5-3; 8 nucleotides align to TRBD2. TRBV5-3 is designated an ORF whose function remains uncertain. This CDR3 comprises 14 residues. The CDR3 is CASSLEAGVNEQYF. CDR3 DNA sequence: TGTGCCAGCAGCTTGGAAGCGGGAGTTAACGAGCAGTACTTC.

V is TRBV7-2 and J is TRBJ2-5, with TRBD2 as a possible D gene (6 bases). The J call is doubtful: the DNA matches TRBJ2-1 better. The CDR3 length is 17 residues. Per the germline V gene, CDR1 is SGHTA and CDR2 is FQGNSA. DNA for the CDR3: TGTGCCAGCAGCTTATCGGTGGGAGGAATAGTATCCTACGAGCAGTTCTTC. Translation gives CASSLSVGGIVSYEQFF.

The chain carries TRBV11-2 and TRBJ2-4; TRBD1 matches 8 bases. The tail of the sequence fits TRBJ2-5 better, so the J call may be wrong. This CDR3 is 15 amino acids long. Germline V gene sequence: CDR1 SGHAT, CDR2 FQNNGV. This CDR3 reads CASSLDRGRQETQYF. The CDR3 DNA follows: TGTGCCAGCAGCTTAGACAGGGGGCGGCAAGAGACCCAGTACTTC.

This clonotype counts as medium-sized. The chain recombines TRBV6-1 with TRBJ2-1; TRBD2 matches at 16 bases. CDR1 and CDR2 from the germline V gene are MNHNS and SASEGT. V shed 5 bases and J 7 bases; nucleotides not matched to a gene: 8. The CDR3 has 17 residues. This CDR3 reads CASSLGLAGGPGNEQFF. As DNA, the CDR3 is TGTGCCAGCAGTTTGGGACTAGCGGGGGGGCCGGGGAATGAGCAGTTCTTC.

This clonotype was seen just once. The J gene is TRBJ2-3, the V gene TRBV12-3 or TRBV12-4, with D perhaps TRBD2 (6 bases). The CDR3 runs 15 residues. The V and J ends lost 3 bases and 2 bases respectively, with 12 bases between them. The CDR3 DNA reads as TGTGCCAGCAGTTTTAGCGGTATAAACACAGATACGCAGTATTTT. Translation: CASSFSGINTDTQYF.

This clonotype was detected once. The chain joins TRBV19 to TRBJ2-3; 10 bases line up with TRBD2. Germline loops: CDR1 LNHDA, CDR2 SQIVND (reference sequence). The V gene end was trimmed by 10 bases and the J gene end by 0 bases; junction bases not matched to a gene: 16. The CDR3 is made up of 18 amino acids. The CDR3 DNA is TGTGCCATTATTACAGCGGGAGGGTCATCCTCTAGCACAGATACGCAGTATTTT. This translates into CAIITAGGSSSSTDTQYF. Variable domain in full (rest from reference TRBV19 and TRBJ2-3): DGGITQSPKYLFRKEGQNVTLSCEQNLNHDAMYWYRQDPGQGLRLIYYSQIVNDFQKGDIAEGYSVSREKKESFPLTVTSAQKNPTAFYLCAIITAGGSSSSTDTQYFGPGTRLTVL.

The CDR3 spells CASSFIGGPAYGYTF. The CDR3 DNA is TGTGCCAGCAGTTTCATCGGAGGTCCCGCTTATGGCTACACCTTC. J is TRBJ1-2 and V is TRBV6-1; D gene ambiguous. The CDR3 runs to 15 residues. Trimming left V 5 bases short and J 5 bases short, with 18 bases between. The germline CDR1 and CDR2 sequences are MNHNS and SASEGT.

This clonotype counts as medium-sized. The chain uses TRBV6-1 and TRBJ1-1, with 7 nucleotides matching TRBD1. Trimming at V came to 5 bases and at J to 1 base, leaving 13 bases not matched to a gene. The CDR3 consists of 17 residues. The germline V gene encodes CDR1 MNHNS and CDR2 SASEGT. CDR3 bases: TGTGCCAGCAGTATTCAACCCCCGGGACAGACGAACACTGAAGCTTTCTTT. This encodes CASSIQPPGQTNTEAFF.